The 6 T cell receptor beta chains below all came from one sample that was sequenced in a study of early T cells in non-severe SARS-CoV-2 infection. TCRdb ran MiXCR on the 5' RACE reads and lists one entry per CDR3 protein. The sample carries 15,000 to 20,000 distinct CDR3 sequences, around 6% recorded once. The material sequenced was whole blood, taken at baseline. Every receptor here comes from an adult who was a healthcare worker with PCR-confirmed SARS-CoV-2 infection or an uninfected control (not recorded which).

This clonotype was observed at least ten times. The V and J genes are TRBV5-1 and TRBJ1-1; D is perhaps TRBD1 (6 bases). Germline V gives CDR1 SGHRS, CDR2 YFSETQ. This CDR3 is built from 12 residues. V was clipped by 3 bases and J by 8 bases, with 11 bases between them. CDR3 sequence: CASSSTGYEAFF. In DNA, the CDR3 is TGCGCCAGCAGCTCCACAGGGTACGAAGCTTTCTTT.

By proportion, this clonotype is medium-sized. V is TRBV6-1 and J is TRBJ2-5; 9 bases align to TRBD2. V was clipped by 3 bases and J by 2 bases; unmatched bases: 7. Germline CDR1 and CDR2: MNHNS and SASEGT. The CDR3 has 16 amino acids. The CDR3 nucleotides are TGTGCCAGCAGTGAGTGGTTAGCGGGGGTTCAAGAGACCCAGTACTTC. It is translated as CASSEWLAGVQETQYF.

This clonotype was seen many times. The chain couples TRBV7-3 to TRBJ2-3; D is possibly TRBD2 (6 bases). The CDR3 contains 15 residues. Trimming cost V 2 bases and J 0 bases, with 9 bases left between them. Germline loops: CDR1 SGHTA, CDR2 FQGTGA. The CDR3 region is CASSLFGTSTDTQYF. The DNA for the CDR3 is TGTGCCAGCAGCTTATTCGGGACTAGCACAGATACGCAGTATTTT.

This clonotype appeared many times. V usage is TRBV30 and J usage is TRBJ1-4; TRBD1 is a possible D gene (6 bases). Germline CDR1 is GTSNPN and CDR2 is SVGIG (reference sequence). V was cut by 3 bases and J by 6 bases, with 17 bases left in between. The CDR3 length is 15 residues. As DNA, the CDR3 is TGTGCCTGGAGGCGGGGGGCCTACCCGGATGAAAAACTGTTTTTT. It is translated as CAWRRGAYPDEKLFF.

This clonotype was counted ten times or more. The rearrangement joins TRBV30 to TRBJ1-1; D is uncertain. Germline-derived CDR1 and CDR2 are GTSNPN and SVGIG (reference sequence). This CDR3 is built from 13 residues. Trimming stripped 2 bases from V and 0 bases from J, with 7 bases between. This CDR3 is CAWSSILNTEAFF. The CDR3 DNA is TGTGCCTGGAGTTCGATCCTGAACACTGAAGCTTTCTTT. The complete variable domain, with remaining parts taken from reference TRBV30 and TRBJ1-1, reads SQTIHQWPATLVQPVGSPLSLECTVEGTSNPNLYWYRQAAGRGLQLLFYSVGIGQISSEVPQNLSASRPQDRQFILSSKKLLLSDSGFYLCAWSSILNTEAFFGQGTRLTVV.

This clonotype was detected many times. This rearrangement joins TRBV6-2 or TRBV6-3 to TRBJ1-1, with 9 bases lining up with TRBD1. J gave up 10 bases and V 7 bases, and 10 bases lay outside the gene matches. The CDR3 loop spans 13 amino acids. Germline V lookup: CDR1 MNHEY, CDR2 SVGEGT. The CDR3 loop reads CASITGQGRPAFF. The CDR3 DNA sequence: TGTGCCAGCATCACTGGACAGGGGAGGCCAGCTTTCTTT.